The 22 T cell receptor beta chains presented below share a single source sample, sequenced in a study of CD8+ T cells in alopecia areata. Treatment in this sample: oral pan-JAK inhibitor, 5-10 mg twice daily. After isolation, RNA underwent reverse transcription to generate cDNA as the sequencing template. Sequencing was performed with immunoSEQ multiplex PCR; in TCRdb, only in-frame clones are kept and a portion is missing. Of under 150,000 clones in the sample, roughly 55% were seen once. The specimen comprised CD4+ T cells sorted from blood, sampled at week 4, from a patient treated with tofacitinib. All receptors come from a human donor with alopecia areata.

This chain uses TRBV30 with TRBJ2-7; the match to TRBD2 covers 7 bases. From germline, CDR1 is GTSNPN and CDR2 SVGIG (reference sequence). CDR3 size: 12 residues. J gave up 3 bases and V 3 bases, and 2 bases lay outside the gene matches. The CDR3 loop reads CAWRGEGYEQYF. CDR3 coding DNA: TGTGCCTGGAGAGGGGAGGGCTACGAGCAGTACTTC.

The chain joins TRBV10-3 to TRBJ2-1; the D gene is possibly TRBD2 (6 bases). The CDR3 spans 12 residues. Germline V gene data show CDR1 as ENHRY and CDR2 as SYGVKD. Trimming cost V 1 base and J 10 bases, with 8 bases left between them. The CDR3 protein is CAISELRGEQFF. The CDR3 bases are TGTGCCATCAGTGAGTTGCGGGGAGAGCAGTTCTTC.

The chain is built from TRBV15 and TRBJ2-7, with D perhaps matching TRBD2 (6 bases). Germline V gives CDR1 LNHNV, CDR2 YYDKDF (reference sequence). This CDR3 spans 16 amino acids. V was pared by 0 bases and J by 3 bases, with 15 bases between. The CDR3 reads CATSRDLGDSVYEQYF. DNA for the CDR3: TGTGCCACCAGCAGAGATTTGGGGGACTCAGTCTACGAGCAGTACTTC.

The chain has TRBV7-2 and TRBJ1-1; D is perhaps TRBD1 (5 bases). The CDR3 runs 15 residues. Germline values: CDR1 SGHTA, CDR2 FQGNSA. Trimming pared 5 bases from V and 3 bases from J, leaving 16 bases between. For the CDR3, the DNA is TGTGCCAGCAGCGGATCCGGGACGGCTTACACTGAAGCTTTCTTT. This encodes CASSGSGTAYTEAFF.

This chain uses TRBV27 with TRBJ2-3; D is undetermined. V lost 0 bases and J 7 bases, leaving 8 bases between the germline ends. The germline V gene encodes CDR1 MNHEY and CDR2 SMNVEV (reference sequence). The CDR3 is 13 residues long. CDR3 amino acids: CASSLSGLNTQYF. CDR3 sequence (DNA): TGTGCCAGCAGTTTATCGGGCTTGAATACGCAGTATTTT.

There are a few counts of this clone. The V call is TRBV13, the J call TRBJ2-7, with D possibly being TRBD2 (6 bases). The CDR3 sequence is 12 residues long. The germline gives CDR1 PRHDT, CDR2 FYEKMQ (reference sequence). Deletions cut 4 bases from V and 2 bases from J, with 6 bases between. For the CDR3, the DNA is TGTGCCAGCAGCTGGGGGGCCTACGAGCAGTACTTC. As protein: CASSWGAYEQYF.

This sequence joins TRBV15 and TRBJ2-1, with 11 bases that match TRBD2. The V gene end was trimmed by 3 bases and the J gene end by 6 bases; junction bases not matched to a gene: 7. Germline assignment: CDR1 LNHNV and CDR2 YYDKDF (reference sequence). This CDR3 has 16 residues. This CDR3 is CATSSVSSGRFNEQFF. The CDR3 DNA is TGTGCCACCAGCAGCGTTTCTAGCGGGAGGTTCAATGAGCAGTTCTTC.

The V and J genes are TRBV15 and TRBJ2-1; 8 bases fit TRBD2. The CDR3 is 16 residues long. Germline V lookup: CDR1 LNHNV, CDR2 YYDKDF (reference sequence). Losses at the gene ends were 1 base for V and 7 bases for J; bases not matched to a gene: 9. The CDR3: CATSRVAGGKGNEQFF. The CDR3 DNA reads TGTGCCACCAGCAGAGTTGCGGGAGGAAAAGGGAATGAGCAGTTCTTC.

The V gene is TRBV29-1, the J gene TRBJ2-7; TRBD1 aligns across 11 bases. The germline V gene encodes CDR1 SQVTM and CDR2 ANQGSEA. Unmatched junction bases numbered 6, after V lost 5 bases and J lost 6 bases. The CDR3 is 13 residues long. CDR3 sequence (DNA): TGCAGCGTTCGACGGGACAGGGGGGGCGAGCAGTACTTC. Translated, it gives CSVRRDRGGEQYF.

A remark on this clone: Other DNA sequences in this sample translate to the same CDR3. The chain couples TRBV30 to TRBJ2-1; 13 nucleotides line up with TRBD2. The CDR3 length is 14 residues. Germline CDR1 GTSNPN, CDR2 SVGIG (reference sequence). Unmatched junction bases numbered 2, after V lost 4 bases and J lost 5 bases. CDR3 in amino acids: CAWTGLAGDNEQFF. The CDR3 bases are TGTGCCTGGACCGGACTAGCGGGAGACAATGAGCAGTTCTTC.

For this clone: The same CDR3 is also encoded by other DNA sequences in this sample. CDR3 sequence: CAWTGLAGDNEQFF. CDR3 coding DNA: TGTGCCTGGACGGGACTAGCGGGGGACAATGAGCAGTTCTTC. The chain is built from TRBV30 and TRBJ2-1; 14 positions match TRBD2. The CDR3 totals 14 residues. Germline-derived CDR1 and CDR2 are GTSNPN and SVGIG (reference sequence). V trimming: 4 bases; J trimming: 5 bases; junction bases outside the gene matches: 1.

The V gene is TRBV10-3, the J gene TRBJ2-3; 12 bases agree with TRBD2. CDR1 and CDR2 (germline): ENHRY, SYGVKD. The CDR3 runs 18 residues. Losses at the gene ends were 6 bases for V and 4 bases for J; bases not matched to a gene: 14. The CDR3 DNA is TGTGCCATCAGATCGCTTCCCACACTAGCGGGGGGCGCAGATACGCAGTATTTT. This gives the protein CAIRSLPTLAGGADTQYF.

J is TRBJ2-6 and V is TRBV4-3; D tentatively fits TRBD1 or TRBD2 (7 bases each). Between the trimmed V and J ends, which lost 4 bases and 2 bases, there was a span of 21 bases. This CDR3 is built from 19 residues. Germline assignment: CDR1 LGHNA and CDR2 YSLEER. CDR3 residues: CASSRTRGGGATGANVLTF. CDR3 in DNA: TGCGCCAGCAGCCGCACGAGGGGAGGGGGCGCGACTGGGGCCAACGTCCTGACTTTC.

In this sample, this clone turned up a few times. The CDR3 loop is CASSQDREAGELFF. The CDR3 DNA reads TGCGCCAGCAGCCAAGACAGGGAGGCCGGGGAGCTGTTTTTT. The chain uses TRBV4-1 and TRBJ2-2; D possibly corresponds to TRBD2 (6 bases). Between the trimmed V and J ends, which lost 0 bases and 6 bases, there was a span of 8 bases. The CDR3 has 14 amino acids. The germline CDR1 and CDR2 sequences are MGHRA and YSYEKL.

The V call is TRBV5-1, the J call TRBJ2-6; possible D gene TRBD2, 6 bases. CDR1 is SGHRS and CDR2 is YFSETQ in the germline V gene. CDR3 length: 15 residues. The V end lost 0 bases, the J end lost 5 bases, and 9 bases lay between the germline ends. CDR3 nucleotides: TGCGCCAGCAGCTTGGATGGGGACTGGGCCAACGTCCTGACTTTC. Translated, it gives CASSLDGDWANVLTF.

The chain has TRBV5-1 and TRBJ1-2; possible D gene TRBD1, 6 bases. This CDR3 comprises 15 residues. From germline, CDR1 is SGHRS and CDR2 YFSETQ. V was cut by 0 bases and J by 3 bases, with 12 bases left in between. The CDR3 sequence is CASSLGNGQYYGYTF. The CDR3, as DNA: TGCGCCAGCAGCTTGGGTAACGGACAGTACTATGGCTACACCTTC.

The V gene is TRBV30, the J gene TRBJ2-1, with 9 positions matching TRBD2. The germline V gene encodes CDR1 GTSNPN and CDR2 SVGIG (reference sequence). Trimming at V came to 3 bases and at J to 5 bases, leaving 11 bases not matched to a gene. This CDR3 contains 16 residues. CDR3 protein: CAWSRRLAGPDNEQFF. The CDR3 bases are TGTGCCTGGAGCCGACGTCTAGCGGGACCTGACAATGAGCAGTTCTTC.

The genes are TRBV5-1 and TRBJ2-3; tentatively, D is TRBD1 (5 bases). The CDR3 covers 16 residues. Per the germline V gene, CDR1 is SGHRS and CDR2 is YFSETQ. The germline V and J ends were trimmed by 1 base and 2 bases, with 14 bases remaining between them. The CDR3, as DNA: TGCGCCAGCAGCTTGAACCCAGGGTTAAACACAGATACGCAGTATTTT. It codes for CASSLNPGLNTDTQYF.

This clone has more than one count but fewer than ten. For the CDR3, the DNA is TGCGCCAGCAGCCAAGGTCACGGCTACGAGCAGTACTTC. It is translated as CASSQGHGYEQYF. The chain has TRBV4-3 and TRBJ2-7; no reliable D call. CDR1 and CDR2 (germline): LGHNA, YSLEER. CDR3 length equals 13 residues. Trimming pared 1 base from V and 3 bases from J, leaving 7 bases between.

The genes are TRBV25-1 and TRBJ2-3; D might be TRBD2 (5 bases). CDR3 length: 15 residues. V lost 4 bases and J 2 bases, leaving 13 bases between the germline ends. Germline-derived CDR1 and CDR2 are MGHDK and SYGVNS. DNA of the CDR3: TGTGCCAGCAGTGCGAGCGGCCTCCTCACAGATACGCAGTATTTT. This codes for CASSASGLLTDTQYF.

This sequence joins TRBV4-2 and TRBJ1-3; D uncertain. The germline CDR1 and CDR2 sequences are LGHNA and YNFKEQ. Trimming took off 0 bases at V and 0 bases at J, with 9 bases between the two ends. The CDR3 has 16 amino acids. CDR3 in DNA: TGTGCCAGCAGCCAAGATCGAGTGGCCTCTGGAAACACCATATATTTT. It translates to CASSQDRVASGNTIYF.

The chain links TRBV4-1 to TRBJ1-5, with TRBD1 matching 8 bases. Trimming took 4 bases from V and 15 from J; bases not matched to a gene: 20. The CDR3 contains 16 residues. Per the germline V gene, CDR1 is MGHRA and CDR2 is YSYEKL. The CDR3 nucleotides read TGCGCCAGCAGCCCGTCCTTGGGCAGGGGGCGGGTTGTAAGGCATTTT. This gives the protein CASSPSLGRGRVVRHF.